This TCR beta chain emerged from a study of cytomegalovirus exposure and HLA in healthy donors. Study-wide points: According to a subsequent analysis, TCR clusters identified in the first cohort showed a tendency to co-occur across the 100 to 150 validation repertoires. Reports credit the classifier with highly specific, highly sensitive diagnosis of cytomegalovirus status.

About this clone: The antigen is not known.

The CDR3 is 14 residues long. Trimming shortened V by 1 base and J by 3 bases, and 6 bases separated the two germline ends. The V gene's germline CDR1 is MGHDK and CDR2 SYGVNS. Generated by immunoSEQ multiplex PCR, the TCRdb table keeps only in-frame clones and is missing some. The table has some 150,000 clones, around 90% seen once. Sequences were obtained from PBMCs. This receptor was taken from a woman aged 30 to 39 in good health and CMV-seropositive. This chain joins TRBV25-1 and TRBJ2-2; unclear D gene. CDR3 amino acids: CASSESAYTGELFF. The CDR3 region has the DNA TGTGCCAGCAGTGAATCTGCGTACACCGGGGAGCTGTTTTTT.